This TCR beta chain stems from a study of T cells after yellow fever vaccination. The CDR3 consists of 16 residues. V lost 1 base to trimming and J lost 2 bases; unmatched junction nucleotides: 5. CDR1 and CDR2 (germline): SGHRS, YFSETQ. TCRdb ran MiXCR on the 5' RACE reads and lists one entry per CDR3 protein. The table records 300,000 to 350,000 distinct CDR3 sequences, approximately 4% of them present only once. This specimen consisted of PBMCs, obtained 5 days after the yellow fever booster vaccination. This chain uses TRBV5-1 with TRBJ2-5, with 10 bases fitting TRBD2. The TCR comes from a man aged 18 to 35 who received the YFV17D yellow fever vaccine. CDR3 in amino acids: CASSLFPSGGQETQYF. CDR3 DNA: TGCGCCAGCAGCTTGTTCCCTAGCGGGGGACAAGAGACCCAGTACTTC.